Below, 31 T cell receptor beta chains from the same sample are listed, as sequenced in a study of cytomegalovirus exposure and HLA in healthy donors (dated by TCRdb to 2016 to 2017). The library relied on the immunoSEQ multiplex PCR assay. For the multiplex PCR, a mixture combining 60 forward primers for TCR Vbeta segments and 13 reverse primers for TCR Jbeta segments was used. TCRdb provides this immuneACCESS table in a form limited to in-frame rearrangements. Some clones are lacking; in checked studies, under half of them reflect an unresolved V gene, and why the rest are absent is not known. Recorded for this sample are about 200,000 clones; 65% to 90% of them occurred a single time. Roughly 0.34% of the sample is held by the ten biggest clonotypes. The sequenced sample consisted of PBMCs. These receptors all stem from a woman between 25 and 40 years old in good health and CMV-seronegative.

This chain links TRBV5-1 with TRBJ2-5, with D possibly TRBD2 on 6 matching bases. This CDR3 contains 15 residues. V lost 4 bases, J lost 0 bases, and 13 bases lay in between. Germline V CDR1 and CDR2: SGHRS, YFSETQ. The CDR3 bases are TGCGCCAGCAGCGGCGGGGCGGTGTACCAAGAGACCCAGTACTTC. Translated, it gives CASSGGAVYQETQYF.

V usage is TRBV5-5 and J usage is TRBJ2-7; 9 positions match TRBD1. With V trimmed by 3 bases and J by 7 bases, 11 bases remained unmatched. This CDR3 has 15 amino acids. Looked up from germline, CDR1 is SGHKS and CDR2 is YYEKEE (reference sequence). CDR3 sequence reads: CASSWNTGGAWEQYF. The CDR3 coding sequence is TGTGCCAGCAGCTGGAATACAGGGGGCGCGTGGGAGCAGTACTTC.

This clone was seen a handful of times. The V and J genes are TRBV9 and TRBJ1-4; maybe TRBD1 (5 bases). The CDR3 is made up of 20 amino acids. CDR1 is SGDLS, CDR2 YYNGEE, per germline. V lost 0 bases to trimming and J lost 6 bases, with 27 bases between them. In DNA form, the CDR3 reads TGTGCCAGCAGCGTAGATAAGGGGATCATGACCCGACCGGCCCATGAAAAACTGTTTTTT. It encodes CASSVDKGIMTRPAHEKLFF.

The chain carries TRBV13 and TRBJ2-7, with D uncertain. CDR3 length: 12 residues. Germline V CDR1 and CDR2: PRHDT, FYEKMQ (reference sequence). V lost 1 base to trimming and J lost 5 bases, with 6 bases between them. Here the CDR3 DNA reads TGTGCCAGCAGCTTAGATCGGGACGAGCAGTACTTC. As protein: CASSLDRDEQYF.

The V and J genes are TRBV5-6 and TRBJ2-3; no clear D gene. The CDR3 is 13 residues long. Trimming removed 3 bases at V and 2 bases at J, with 7 bases between. The germline CDR1 and CDR2 sequences are SGHDT and YYEEEE. CDR3 loop: CASSYRPTDTQYF. CDR3 nucleotide sequence: TGTGCCAGCAGCTATCGTCCCACAGATACGCAGTATTTT.

V and J are TRBV19 and TRBJ1-1; 7 bases agree with TRBD1. The CDR3 extends over 11 amino acids. CDR1 and CDR2 from the germline V gene are LNHDA and SQIVND (reference sequence). J lost 6 bases, V lost 8 bases, and 3 bases had no gene match. The CDR3, as DNA: TGTGCCAGTCGACAGGGCGCTGAAGCTTTCTTT. Its translation is CASRQGAEAFF.

This clone was recorded a few times. The rearrangement joins TRBV6-1 to TRBJ1-5, with D possibly matching TRBD1 (6 bases). The germline V and J ends were trimmed by 2 bases and 5 bases, with 13 bases remaining between them. This CDR3 has 15 amino acids. Germline values: CDR1 MNHNS, CDR2 SASEGT. As DNA, the CDR3 is TGTGCCAGCAGTGAAATCCCAGGGGCCCATCAGCCCCAGCATTTT. Translating it yields CASSEIPGAHQPQHF.

The V call is TRBV7-9, the J call TRBJ1-4, with a weak D call TRBD1 (6 bases). The CDR3 contains 14 residues. CDR1 is SEHNR and CDR2 is FQNEAQ in the germline V gene (reference sequence). The V and J ends lost 5 bases and 8 bases respectively, with 15 bases between them. The DNA of the CDR3 is TGTGCCAGCAGCCCAGAGGGCGACAGGGAAAAACTGTTTTTT. Amino acid sequence: CASSPEGDREKLFF.

The gene calls are TRBV27 and TRBJ2-3, with TRBD2 matching over 10 bases. The junction had 4 bases not matched to a gene; V was cut back by 6 bases and J by 1 base. Germline CDR1 and CDR2: MNHEY and SMNVEV (reference sequence). CDR3 length: 15 amino acids. The CDR3 spells CASRPLAGGTDTQYF. The DNA of the CDR3 is TGTGCCAGCAGGCCTCTAGCGGGAGGCACAGATACGCAGTATTTT.

This clone was counted a single time. This chain joins TRBV7-8 and TRBJ2-7, with 10 nucleotides matching TRBD2. Germline values: CDR1 SGHVS, CDR2 FQNEAQ. The CDR3 is 15 amino acids. The ends lost 4 bases at V and 2 bases at J; junction bases unmatched: 5. The CDR3 spells CASSYGLAVTYEQYF. In nucleotides, the CDR3 is TGTGCCAGCAGCTATGGACTAGCGGTTACCTACGAGCAGTACTTC.

This rearrangement joins TRBV10-1 to TRBJ2-3; maybe TRBD1 (6 bases). The germline V and J ends were trimmed by 4 bases and 8 bases, with 7 bases remaining between them. The germline gives CDR1 WNHNN, CDR2 SYGVQD (reference sequence). The CDR3 runs to 11 residues. CDR3 DNA sequence: TGCGCCAGCAGTGGGGACACTACGCAGTATTTT. This encodes CASSGDTTQYF.

The chain has TRBV27 and TRBJ2-5, with D perhaps matching TRBD2 (6 bases). V dropped 4 bases and J dropped 4 bases, with 10 bases sitting between them. There are 13 residues in the CDR3. Germline CDR1 and CDR2: MNHEY and SMNVEV (reference sequence). This CDR3 reads CASSSLSGETQYF. CDR3 DNA sequence: TGTGCCAGCAGTTCCCTTAGCGGAGAGACCCAGTACTTC.

This clone was counted a few times. This sequence joins TRBV28 and TRBJ1-1; D gene unclear. Trimming stripped 5 bases from V and 5 bases from J, with 9 bases between. This CDR3 spans 12 amino acids. Germline V gives CDR1 MDHEN, CDR2 SYDVKM. This CDR3 reads CASSEWETEAFF. The CDR3 DNA reads TGTGCCAGCAGTGAGTGGGAGACTGAAGCTTTCTTT.

V gene TRBV19 combines with J gene TRBJ2-3; TRBD1 matches at 10 bases. The CDR3 loop spans 16 amino acids. The germline V gene has CDR1 LNHDA and CDR2 SQIVND (reference sequence). The junction had 5 bases not matched to a gene; V was cut back by 4 bases and J by 1 base. In DNA, the CDR3 is TGTGCCAGTAGTAGGGGGACAGGGGACCGCACAGATACGCAGTATTTT. Its translation: CASSRGTGDRTDTQYF.

The chain carries TRBV6-1 and TRBJ1-3, with D maybe TRBD1 (5 bases). CDR3 size: 15 residues. Germline V gives CDR1 MNHNS, CDR2 SASEGT. The V end lost 6 bases, the J end lost 0 bases, and 12 bases lay between the germline ends. CDR3 DNA sequence: TGTGCCAGCAGCCGGGGACTAAGCTCTGGAAACACCATATATTTT. This encodes CASSRGLSSGNTIYF.

This clone showed up just once. The rearrangement uses TRBV7-9 and TRBJ2-1, with unresolved D. The CDR3 has 11 residues. Germline CDR1 SEHNR, CDR2 FQNEAQ (reference sequence). With 4 bases removed from V and 8 bases from J, the gap between germline ends came to 6 bases. The CDR3 reads CASSSEDEQFF. DNA for the CDR3: TGTGCCAGCAGCTCCGAGGATGAGCAGTTCTTC.

The chain joins TRBV14 to TRBJ2-7, with D tentatively TRBD2 (6 bases). CDR1 is SGHDN and CDR2 is FVKESK in the germline V gene. This CDR3 has 15 residues. V was pared by 0 bases and J by 8 bases, with 17 bases between. CDR3 sequence: CASSQDRWKGRKQYF. In DNA form, the CDR3 reads TGTGCCAGCAGCCAAGATCGATGGAAAGGGAGGAAGCAGTACTTC.

The chain is built from TRBV7-9 and TRBJ2-6; the D is unclear. Germline CDR1 is SEHNR and CDR2 is FQNEAQ (reference sequence). This CDR3 has 16 amino acids. Trimming took off 1 base at V and 2 bases at J, with 9 bases between the two ends. The CDR3 nucleotides read TGTGCCAGCAGCTTAGTCTCGGGTGCTGGGGCCAACGTCCTGACTTTC. Residues: CASSLVSGAGANVLTF.

This chain uses TRBV5-4 with TRBJ2-7, with a tentative D call TRBD1 (5 bases). The CDR3 extends over 13 amino acids. V lost 0 bases and J lost 3, with 7 bases in between. Germline V gives CDR1 SGHNT, CDR2 YYREEE (reference sequence). The CDR3 spells CASSLEQGYEQYF. The CDR3, as DNA: TGTGCCAGCAGCTTGGAGCAGGGCTACGAGCAGTACTTC.

This clone was found a few times. The chain combines TRBV28 with TRBJ2-7, with TRBD1 as a possible D gene (6 bases). The V gene lost 6 bases and the J gene lost 5 bases, with 14 bases spanning the gap. Germline CDR1 and CDR2: MDHEN and SYDVKM. This CDR3 spans 13 amino acids. CDR3 amino acids: CASSITGFDEQYF. CDR3 nucleotides: TGTGCCAGCAGCATTACAGGGTTCGACGAGCAGTACTTC.

The gene calls are TRBV5-4 and TRBJ2-5; D not certain. This CDR3 has 15 amino acids. V lost 2 bases, J lost 5 bases, and 16 bases lay in between. Germline V gene lookup returns CDR1 SGHNT and CDR2 YYREEE (reference sequence). This CDR3 is CASSFYSSPRETQYF. The DNA for the CDR3 is TGTGCCAGCAGCTTCTATAGTAGTCCTCGGGAGACCCAGTACTTC.

The chain employs TRBV7-9 and TRBJ2-7, with a weak D call TRBD1 (5 bases). Germline CDR1 and CDR2: SEHNR and FQNEAQ (reference sequence). The V end was cut by 5 bases, the J end by 3 bases, with 8 bases between. This CDR3 region has 12 residues. CDR3 amino acids: CASSETDYEQYF. The CDR3 coding sequence is TGTGCCAGCAGCGAGACAGACTACGAGCAGTACTTC.

The chain is built from TRBV6-5 and TRBJ1-3, with 9 bases identical to TRBD1. This CDR3 spans 15 amino acids. Per the germline V gene, CDR1 is MNHEY and CDR2 is SVGAGI. After removal of 5 bases from V and 2 bases from J, the junction contained 4 bases not matched to a gene. The CDR3 sequence: CASSPQGAAGNTIYF. CDR3 nucleotides: TGTGCCAGCAGTCCACAGGGGGCGGCTGGAAACACCATATATTTT.

The V gene is TRBV6-6, the J gene TRBJ2-3; possibly TRBD2 for D (6 bases). Germline loops: CDR1 MNHNY, CDR2 SVGAGI (reference sequence). V gave up 5 bases and J gave up 4 bases, with 10 bases separating them. The CDR3 totals 13 residues. The CDR3 region is CASSPPGADTQYF. The DNA of the CDR3 is TGTGCCAGCAGTCCGCCGGGGGCAGATACGCAGTATTTT.

This clone showed up just once. This chain connects TRBV6-5 to TRBJ2-5; weak D call: TRBD2 (7 bases). V was shortened by 6 bases and J by 5 bases, with 13 bases between the two germline ends. Germline V lookup: CDR1 MNHEY, CDR2 SVGAGI. CDR3 length: 13 residues. Here the CDR3 reads CASSSGEGETQYF. CDR3 sequence (DNA): TGTGCCAGCAGCTCAGGGGAGGGGGAGACCCAGTACTTC.

The sample holds a few counts of this clone. The chain recombines TRBV9 with TRBJ2-1; 8 bases agree with TRBD2. Germline CDR1 is SGDLS and CDR2 is YYNGEE. Trimming at V came to 2 bases and at J to 6 bases, leaving 7 bases not matched to a gene. The CDR3 is 15 residues long. CDR3 region: CASSVGAGDLNEQFF. CDR3 sequence (DNA): TGTGCCAGCAGCGTGGGAGCGGGAGACCTCAATGAGCAGTTCTTC.

The chain links TRBV7-9 to TRBJ1-1; 9 bases match TRBD1. The J segment lost 1 base and the V segment lost 5 bases, leaving 5 bases of the junction unmatched. The germline V gene encodes CDR1 SEHNR and CDR2 FQNEAQ (reference sequence). The CDR3 totals 15 residues. The CDR3 region has the DNA TGTGCCAGCAGCCCTCGGACAGGGGCGAACACTGAAGCTTTCTTT. Its protein product is CASSPRTGANTEAFF.

The chain joins TRBV28 to TRBJ1-1; TRBD1 matches at 9 bases. Germline CDR1 and CDR2: MDHEN and SYDVKM. J lost 4 bases, V lost 3 bases, and 6 bases had no gene match. The CDR3 runs 15 residues. This CDR3 is CASSFGTGWGTEAFF. CDR3 in DNA: TGTGCCAGCAGTTTCGGGACAGGGTGGGGCACTGAAGCTTTCTTT.

V gene TRBV7-3 combines with J gene TRBJ2-1; the D gene is possibly TRBD1 (5 bases). The germline V gene has CDR1 SGHTA and CDR2 FQGTGA. Trimming pared 5 bases from V and 0 bases from J, leaving 14 bases between. The CDR3 totals 16 residues. The CDR3: CASSRDSHSSYNEQFF. CDR3 nucleotides: TGTGCCAGCAGCCGAGACAGCCATAGCTCCTACAATGAGCAGTTCTTC.

The V gene is TRBV28, the J gene TRBJ2-7; D is possibly TRBD1 (6 bases). Trimming removed 2 bases from V and 2 bases from J, with 13 bases in between. The CDR3 totals 15 residues. The germline CDR1 and CDR2 sequences are MDHEN and SYDVKM. The CDR3 loop reads CASSLPGTSTYEQYF. CDR3 nucleotides: TGTGCCAGCAGTTTACCCGGGACATCGACCTACGAGCAGTACTTC.

This chain uses TRBV30 with TRBJ2-1, with 8 bases matching TRBD2. The CDR3 consists of 13 residues. The trim removed 7 bases at V and 2 bases at J, leaving 4 bases unmatched. Germline V gene lookup returns CDR1 GTSNPN and CDR2 SVGIG (reference sequence). The CDR3 here is CAYLAGPYNEQFF. DNA of the CDR3: TGTGCCTATCTAGCGGGCCCCTACAATGAGCAGTTCTTC.